The next 26 T cell receptor beta chains were all read from a single sample in a study of response to subunit inactivated influenza vaccine. TCRdb passed the RT-PCR reads through MiXCR, listing each CDR3 protein once. Of more than 500,000 distinct CDR3 sequences detected, roughly 10% appear once; the ten largest clones hold 11%. The same sample was also used in a study of T cells expressing NK-cell markers. From that second work: The authors made TCR beta cDNA libraries by 5'RACE template switching. This switching added a universal primer site and UMIs.

The specimen was PBMCs from blood, collected on the day of vaccination. These receptors were taken from a man aged 45-65 years who received an inactivated influenza vaccine.

This clonotype was detected a few times. The chain carries TRBV4-3 and TRBJ2-4, with a tentative D call TRBD2 (5 bases). This CDR3 spans 15 amino acids. V was pared by 0 bases and J by 6 bases, with 12 bases between. Germline lookup yields CDR1 LGHNA and CDR2 YSLEER. This chain's CDR3 is CASSQDMGAVNIQYF. CDR3 sequence (DNA): TGCGCCAGCAGCCAAGACATGGGAGCTGTAAACATTCAGTACTTC.

This clonotype was counted a few times. The chain carries TRBV28 and TRBJ2-7; D is possibly TRBD2 (6 bases). This CDR3 is built from 15 residues. From germline, CDR1 is MDHEN and CDR2 SYDVKM. Deletions cut 8 bases from V and 0 bases from J, with 17 bases between. The CDR3 protein is CASATIADSSYEQYF. The DNA for the CDR3 is TGTGCCAGCGCTACTATAGCGGATAGCTCCTACGAGCAGTACTTC.

This clonotype was picked up many times. The chain combines TRBV10-3 with TRBJ1-5; unclear D gene. V was cut by 2 bases and J by 10 bases, with 18 bases left in between. The germline V gene has CDR1 ENHRY and CDR2 SYGVKD. The CDR3 has 15 amino acids. The CDR3 is CAISELNRDVSPQHF. In DNA form, the CDR3 reads TGTGCCATCAGTGAGCTTAATCGAGATGTTTCACCCCAGCATTTT.

The rearrangement links TRBV2 to TRBJ2-5, with D uncertain. Looked up from germline, CDR1 is SNHLY and CDR2 is FYNNEI. V was shortened by 8 bases and J by 5 bases, with 12 bases between the two germline ends. CDR3 length: 12 amino acids. The CDR3 DNA reads TGTGCCAGCGGAGCACAACGGGAGACCCAGTACTTC. As protein: CASGAQRETQYF.

V and J are TRBV27 and TRBJ1-1, with D tentatively TRBD1 (6 bases). Germline loops: CDR1 MNHEY, CDR2 SMNVEV (reference sequence). This CDR3 is 14 amino acids long. V was shortened by 3 bases and J by 7 bases, with 15 bases between the two germline ends. The CDR3 DNA sequence: TGTGCCAGCAGTTTCAACCGGGACATGAATGAAGCTTTCTTT. Translating it yields CASSFNRDMNEAFF.

There are a few counts of this clonotype. The rearrangement joins TRBV6-2 or TRBV6-3 to TRBJ2-1; 10 bases map to TRBD2. This CDR3 has 18 amino acids. Trimming cost V 2 bases and J 7 bases; bases outside gene matches: 14. Germline values: CDR1 MNHEY, CDR2 SVGEGT. This CDR3 is CASSYEIAGGRKENEQFF. DNA of the CDR3: TGTGCCAGCAGTTACGAAATAGCGGGGGGCCGTAAGGAGAATGAGCAGTTCTTC.

This clonotype was picked up a small number of times. The chain employs TRBV6-5 and TRBJ1-1, with D hard to call. V was cut by 8 bases and J by 2 bases, with 9 bases left in between. Per the germline V gene, CDR1 is MNHEY and CDR2 is SVGAGI. CDR3 length equals 12 residues. The chain's CDR3 is CASLGSNTEAFF. For the CDR3, the DNA is TGTGCCAGCTTGGGCAGTAACACTGAAGCTTTCTTT.

The rearrangement uses TRBV7-2 and TRBJ2-7; D remains ambiguous. Trimming removed 8 bases from V and 4 bases from J, with 15 bases in between. This CDR3 region has 13 residues. Per germline, CDR1 SGHTA and CDR2 FQGNSA. CDR3 nucleotides: TGTGCCAGCTCAGGCACGGTGGCGTACGAGCAGTACTTC. Its protein product is CASSGTVAYEQYF.

This clonotype was picked up a small number of times. V usage is TRBV7-2 and J usage is TRBJ1-2; 10 bases are shared with TRBD1. V trimming: 5 bases; J trimming: 7 bases; junction bases outside the gene matches: 10. Germline-derived CDR1 and CDR2 are SGHTA and FQGNSA. The CDR3 consists of 15 residues. CDR3 sequence reads: CASSVGQGVFGGYTF. The CDR3 DNA is TGTGCCAGCAGCGTCGGACAGGGGGTTTTCGGTGGCTACACCTTC.

This clonotype was observed many times. The rearrangement joins TRBV9 to TRBJ2-3, with 7 positions matching TRBD1. V was pared by 5 bases and J by 0 bases, with 0 bases of the junction left unmatched. Germline CDR1 and CDR2: SGDLS and YYNGEE. The CDR3 has 13 amino acids. The CDR3 here is CASRTGSTDTQYF. The CDR3 bases are TGTGCCAGCAGGACAGGGAGCACAGATACGCAGTATTTT.

CDR3: CASSQDKTVGSNEKLFF. The CDR3 DNA follows: TGCGCCAGCAGCCAAGATAAGACTGTGGGTTCTAATGAAAAACTGTTTTTT. V usage is TRBV4-1 and J usage is TRBJ1-4; D is undetermined. CDR1 and CDR2 (germline): MGHRA, YSYEKL. Between the trimmed V and J ends, which lost 0 bases and 3 bases, there was a span of 14 bases. The CDR3 sequence is 17 residues long.

The chain recombines TRBV6-2 or TRBV6-3 with TRBJ2-3; 9 bases fit TRBD2. Germline V gives CDR1 MNHEY, CDR2 SVGEGT. J was trimmed by 3 bases and V by 0 bases; bases with no gene match: 4. The CDR3 totals 16 residues. CDR3 DNA sequence: TGTGCCAGCAGTTACTCTCCGGGACTAGCAACAGATACGCAGTATTTT. Amino acids: CASSYSPGLATDTQYF.

This clonotype was counted between two and nine times. The V gene is TRBV3-1, the J gene TRBJ2-7; D unclear. The V and J ends lost 7 bases and 7 bases respectively, with 20 bases between them. CDR1 is LGHDT, CDR2 YNNKEL, per germline (reference sequence). CDR3 length: 14 amino acids. CDR3 amino acids: CASTNTGGVGEQYF. The CDR3 region has the DNA TGTGCCAGCACTAACACTGGTGGGGTTGGGGAGCAGTACTTC.

This clonotype appeared a few times. V is TRBV6-5 and J is TRBJ1-5; no definite D call. The CDR3 consists of 17 residues. The germline V gene has CDR1 MNHEY and CDR2 SVGAGI. The V end was cut by 0 bases, the J end by 0 bases, with 12 bases between. The CDR3 DNA is TGTGCCAGCAGTTACTCATCGACGGACCATAGCAATCAGCCCCAGCATTTT. It is translated as CASSYSSTDHSNQPQHF.

This clonotype has only a few counts. The V call is TRBV4-2, the J call TRBJ2-7; D may match TRBD1 or TRBD2 (5 bases each). The CDR3 consists of 15 residues. Per germline, CDR1 LGHNA and CDR2 YNFKEQ. Trimming took off 2 bases at V and 6 bases at J, with 17 bases between the two ends. CDR3 sequence: CASSQYTGAQGEQYF. The CDR3, as DNA: TGTGCCAGCAGCCAATATACCGGGGCCCAGGGCGAGCAGTACTTC.

The J gene is TRBJ2-1, the V gene TRBV29-1, with 9 bases fitting TRBD2. Trimming took 6 bases from V and 7 from J; bases not matched to a gene: 10. Germline-derived CDR1 and CDR2 are SQVTM and ANQGSEA. This CDR3 contains 14 residues. The CDR3 region has the DNA TGCAGCGTGGACCTAGCGGGAAGACTTAATGAGCAGTTCTTC. Translating it yields CSVDLAGRLNEQFF.

The genes are TRBV29-1 and TRBJ1-1; 9 bases are a match to TRBD1. The CDR3 totals 13 residues. The trim removed 8 bases at V and 5 bases at J, leaving 9 bases unmatched. Per the germline V gene, CDR1 is SQVTM and CDR2 is ANQGSEA. CDR3 residues: CSTSGTGYTEAFF. CDR3 bases: TGCAGCACGAGCGGGACAGGGTATACTGAAGCTTTCTTT.

This clonotype was seen a few times. The genes are TRBV7-6 and TRBJ2-7; D is unresolved. The CDR3 covers 13 residues. Germline V gene lookup returns CDR1 SGHVS and CDR2 FNYEAQ. Trimming took 1 base from V and 5 from J, leaving 9 bases between them. CDR3 in DNA: TGTGCCAGCAGCTTAGGAGTTAGGGACGAGCAGTACTTC. Translating gives CASSLGVRDEQYF. The full variable domain, with the rest looked up from reference TRBV7-6 and TRBJ2-7, is GAGVSQSPRYKVTKRGQDVALRCDPISGHVSLYWYRQALGQGPEFLTYFNYEAQQDKSGLPNDRFSAERPEGSISTLTIQRTEQRDSAMYRCASSLGVRDEQYFGPGTRLTVT.

This clonotype was seen more than once but under ten times. The genes are TRBV7-6 and TRBJ2-3, with TRBD2 matching 8 bases. Germline V gene lookup returns CDR1 SGHVS and CDR2 FNYEAQ. The CDR3 loop spans 16 amino acids. With V trimmed by 5 bases and J by 2 bases, 9 bases remained unmatched. This CDR3 reads CASSRAGAGFTDTQYF. The CDR3 coding sequence is TGTGCCAGCAGCCGAGCGGGAGCGGGATTCACAGATACGCAGTATTTT.

The chain has TRBV20-1 and TRBJ2-7, with unresolved D. V was cut by 6 bases and J by 6 bases, with 12 bases left in between. From germline, CDR1 is DFQATT and CDR2 SNEGSKA (reference sequence). CDR3 length equals 11 residues. CDR3 bases: TGCAGTGCCACCCCCGGTTCCGAGCAGTACTTC. Protein: CSATPGSEQYF.

This clonotype was observed a few times. V and J are TRBV10-3 and TRBJ2-2; D gene uncertain. V lost 7 bases, J lost 0 bases, and 12 bases lay in between. Germline V lookup: CDR1 ENHRY, CDR2 SYGVKD. The CDR3 spans 15 residues. The CDR3: CAIKNSIPNTGELFF. The CDR3 DNA is TGTGCCATCAAAAACTCGATCCCGAACACCGGGGAGCTGTTTTTT.

This clonotype has only a few counts. The CDR3 loop reads CASSLGRHLYEQYF. In DNA, the CDR3 is TGTGCCAGCAGTTTAGGGCGACACCTCTACGAGCAGTACTTC. The V call is TRBV12-3 or TRBV12-4, the J call TRBJ2-7; no reliable D call. V was shortened by 1 base and J by 3 bases, with 10 bases between the two germline ends. The CDR3 runs 14 residues.

The chain joins TRBV29-1 to TRBJ1-2; 11 bases align to TRBD1. CDR3 length: 17 amino acids. The junction had 9 bases not matched to a gene; V was cut back by 0 bases and J by 3 bases. Germline V gene lookup returns CDR1 SQVTM and CDR2 ANQGSEA. The CDR3 coding sequence is TGCAGCGTTGAAGACGCGGGACAGGGGGGACGGGACTATGGCTACACCTTC. Translating gives CSVEDAGQGGRDYGYTF.

This clonotype was picked up many times. The chain couples TRBV28 to TRBJ2-1; 10 bases align to TRBD2. The V gene's germline CDR1 is MDHEN and CDR2 SYDVKM. This CDR3 has 17 residues. Trimming took 4 bases from V and 5 from J; bases not matched to a gene: 11. CDR3 sequence (DNA): TGTGCCAGCAGTTCCCTCGGACTAGCGGTAATTAACAATGAGCAGTTCTTC. It specifies CASSSLGLAVINNEQFF.

The sample holds a few counts of this clonotype. The chain carries TRBV7-2 and TRBJ2-1, with D unclear. Germline V lookup: CDR1 SGHTA, CDR2 FQGNSA. V lost 2 bases, J lost 5 bases, and 10 bases lay in between. CDR3 length: 14 amino acids. The CDR3 DNA follows: TGTGCCAGCAGCTTATTGAAGGGAAACAATGAGCAGTTCTTC. Encoded protein: CASSLLKGNNEQFF.

In this sample, this clonotype turned up a few times. The chain carries TRBV12-3 or TRBV12-4 and TRBJ2-3; 8 positions match TRBD2. The CDR3 length is 14 residues. The V segment lost 5 bases and the J segment 5 bases; nucleotides outside the gene matches: 6. For the CDR3, the DNA is TGTGCCAGCAGTCTCCAGCGGGAGATAGATACGCAGTATTTT. It translates to CASSLQREIDTQYF.